Sequencing of this TCR beta chain was carried out in a study of blood T cell repertoires in COVID-19. In the original analysis: Amplification of reference gene primers provided the estimated nucleated cell counts. Some clones are missing from TCRdb's copy, which holds only in-frame ones; the method was immunoSEQ multiplex PCR. D and trimming were read from the DNA, whereas the V and J calls and clone size are those reported in that table. This sample carries about 130,000 clones, around 79% of them seen once, and the ten largest clones take 5%. V was cut by 5 bases and J by 3 bases, with 14 bases left in between. CDR3 length: 14 amino acids. From germline, CDR1 is SGHRS and CDR2 YFSETQ. Seattle patients were enrolled during active infection and followed longitudinally. This clone appeared a few times.

The rearrangement links TRBV5-1 to TRBJ2-5; D not certain. The source is a woman in her 70s with COVID-19, enrolled during active disease. The specimen sequenced was peripheral blood. The CDR3 spells CASRETEFKETQYF. The CDR3 DNA reads as TGCGCCAGCAGAGAAACAGAATTTAAAGAGACCCAGTACTTC.